A single T cell receptor beta chain is shown here with its context. This entry belongs to a study of PD-1 blockade in classical Hodgkin lymphoma. Sample time point: cycle 4 day 1 (C4D1), after 6 weeks of nivolumab. Every one of the patients relapsed after autologous stem cell transplantation (brentuximab vedotin exposure was variable). This CDR3 is built from 14 residues. V lost 6 bases and J lost 0, with 9 bases in between. Per germline, CDR1 SNHLY and CDR2 FYNNEI. The protocol was immunoSEQ multiplex PCR, while the TCRdb copy is restricted to in-frame clones and leaves out a portion. Among more than 90,000 clones listed, around 80% were seen once.

This TCR derives from a human donor with classical Hodgkin lymphoma. The sequencing used peripheral blood mononuclear cells (PBMCs), collected before the fourth cycle of nivolumab. The genes are TRBV2 and TRBJ1-3; D might be TRBD1 (5 bases). CDR3 region: CASREQVSGNTIYF. The CDR3, as DNA: TGTGCCAGCAGAGAACAGGTCTCTGGAAACACCATATATTTT.